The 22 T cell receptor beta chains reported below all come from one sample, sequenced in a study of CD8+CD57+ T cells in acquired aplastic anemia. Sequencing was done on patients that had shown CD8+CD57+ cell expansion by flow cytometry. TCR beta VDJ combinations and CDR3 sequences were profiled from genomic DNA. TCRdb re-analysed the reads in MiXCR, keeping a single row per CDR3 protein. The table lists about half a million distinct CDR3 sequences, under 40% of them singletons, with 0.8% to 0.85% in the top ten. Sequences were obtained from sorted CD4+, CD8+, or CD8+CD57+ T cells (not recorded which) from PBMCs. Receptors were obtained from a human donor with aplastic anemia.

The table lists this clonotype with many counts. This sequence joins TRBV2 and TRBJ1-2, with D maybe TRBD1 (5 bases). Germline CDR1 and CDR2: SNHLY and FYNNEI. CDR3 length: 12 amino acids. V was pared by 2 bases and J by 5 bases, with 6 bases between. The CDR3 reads CASSERTYGYTF. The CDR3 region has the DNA TGTGCCAGCAGTGAAAGGACATATGGCTACACCTTC.

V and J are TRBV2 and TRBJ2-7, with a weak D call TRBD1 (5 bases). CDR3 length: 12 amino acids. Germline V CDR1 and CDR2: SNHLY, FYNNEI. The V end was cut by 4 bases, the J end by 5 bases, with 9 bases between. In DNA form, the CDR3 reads TGTGCCAGCAGTGCAGGGTTCCACGAGCAGTACTTC. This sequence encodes CASSAGFHEQYF.

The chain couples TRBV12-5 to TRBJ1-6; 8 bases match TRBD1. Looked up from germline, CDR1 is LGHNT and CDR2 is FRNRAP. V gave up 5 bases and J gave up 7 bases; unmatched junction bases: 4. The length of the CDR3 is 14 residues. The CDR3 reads CASGLTGGNSPLHF. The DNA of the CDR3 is TGTGCTAGTGGTCTAACAGGGGGGAATTCACCCCTCCACTTT.

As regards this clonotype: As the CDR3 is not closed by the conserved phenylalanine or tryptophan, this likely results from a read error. The CDR3 nucleotides are TGCGCCAGCAGCCAAGATCAGCCGCCTCTGGGGGTCGGCTACACCTCC. Its translation: CASSQDQPPLGVGYTS. This sequence joins TRBV4-3 and TRBJ1-2; D may be TRBD1 (5 bases). Looked up from germline, CDR1 is LGHNA and CDR2 is YSLEER. The length of the CDR3 is 16 residues. V lost 0 bases and J 8 bases, leaving 19 bases between the germline ends.

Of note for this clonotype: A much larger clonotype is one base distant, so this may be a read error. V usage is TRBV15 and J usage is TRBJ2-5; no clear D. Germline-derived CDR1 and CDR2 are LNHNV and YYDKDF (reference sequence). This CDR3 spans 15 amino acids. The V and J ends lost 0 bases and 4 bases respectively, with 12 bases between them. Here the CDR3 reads CATSREEMSGETQYF. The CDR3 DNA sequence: TGTGCCACCAGCAGAGAAGAAATGAGTGGAGAGACCCAGTACTTC. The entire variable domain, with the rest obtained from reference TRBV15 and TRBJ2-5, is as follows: DAMVIQNPRYQVTQFGKPVTLSCSQTLNHNVMYWYQQKSSQAPKLLFHYYDKDFNNEADTPDNFQSRRPNTSFCFLDIRSPGLGDTAMYLCATSREEMSGETQYFGPGTRLLVL.

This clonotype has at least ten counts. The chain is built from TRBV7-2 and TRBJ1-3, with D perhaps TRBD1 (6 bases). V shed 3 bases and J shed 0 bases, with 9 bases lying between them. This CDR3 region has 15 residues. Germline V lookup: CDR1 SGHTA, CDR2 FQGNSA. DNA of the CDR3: TGTGCCAGCAGCTTGGAGGGACACTCTGGAAACACCATATATTTT. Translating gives CASSLEGHSGNTIYF.

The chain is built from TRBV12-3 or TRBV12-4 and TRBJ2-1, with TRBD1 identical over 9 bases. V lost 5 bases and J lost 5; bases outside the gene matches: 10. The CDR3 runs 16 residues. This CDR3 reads CASSPQGARWDNEQFF. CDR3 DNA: TGTGCCAGCAGTCCACAGGGGGCTCGGTGGGACAATGAGCAGTTCTTC.

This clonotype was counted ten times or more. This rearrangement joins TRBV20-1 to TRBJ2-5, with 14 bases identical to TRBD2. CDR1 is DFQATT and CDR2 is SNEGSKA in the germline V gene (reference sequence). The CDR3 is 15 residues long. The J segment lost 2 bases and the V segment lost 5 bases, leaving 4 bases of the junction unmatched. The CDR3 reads CSAERLAGGQETQYF. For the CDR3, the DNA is TGCAGTGCTGAGAGACTAGCGGGAGGGCAAGAGACCCAGTACTTC.

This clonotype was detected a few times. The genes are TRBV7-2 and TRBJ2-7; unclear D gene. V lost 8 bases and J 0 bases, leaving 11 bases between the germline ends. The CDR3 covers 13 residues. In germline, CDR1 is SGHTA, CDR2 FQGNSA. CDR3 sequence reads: CASRLPFSYEQYF. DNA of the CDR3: TGTGCCAGCCGGCTCCCCTTCTCCTACGAGCAGTACTTC.

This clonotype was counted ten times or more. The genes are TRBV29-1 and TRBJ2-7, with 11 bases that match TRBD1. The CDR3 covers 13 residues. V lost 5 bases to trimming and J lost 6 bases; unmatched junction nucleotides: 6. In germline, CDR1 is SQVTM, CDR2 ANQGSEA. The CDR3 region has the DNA TGCAGCGTTTTGCGGGACAGGGGGGCCGAGCAGTACTTC. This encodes CSVLRDRGAEQYF.

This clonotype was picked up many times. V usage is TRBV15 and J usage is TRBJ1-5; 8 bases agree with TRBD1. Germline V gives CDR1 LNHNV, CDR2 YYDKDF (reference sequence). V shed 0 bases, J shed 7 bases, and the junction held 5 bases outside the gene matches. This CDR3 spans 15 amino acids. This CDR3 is CATSREDRAGQPQHF. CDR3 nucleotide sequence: TGTGCCACCAGCAGAGAGGACAGGGCAGGCCAGCCCCAGCATTTT.

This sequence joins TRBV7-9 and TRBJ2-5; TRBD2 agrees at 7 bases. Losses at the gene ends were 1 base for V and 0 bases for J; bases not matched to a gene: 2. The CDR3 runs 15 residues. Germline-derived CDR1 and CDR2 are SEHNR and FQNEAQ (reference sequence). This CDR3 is CASSLGSGYQETQYF. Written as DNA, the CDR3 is TGTGCCAGCAGCTTAGGTAGCGGGTACCAAGAGACCCAGTACTTC.

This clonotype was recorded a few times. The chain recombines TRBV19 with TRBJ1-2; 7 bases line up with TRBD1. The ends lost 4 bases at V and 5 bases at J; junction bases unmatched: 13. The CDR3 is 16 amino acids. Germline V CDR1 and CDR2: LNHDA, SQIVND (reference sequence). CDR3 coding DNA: TGTGCCAGTAGTACCCCGGGTAGGGGGCTGCTTTATGGCTACACCTTC. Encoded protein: CASSTPGRGLLYGYTF.

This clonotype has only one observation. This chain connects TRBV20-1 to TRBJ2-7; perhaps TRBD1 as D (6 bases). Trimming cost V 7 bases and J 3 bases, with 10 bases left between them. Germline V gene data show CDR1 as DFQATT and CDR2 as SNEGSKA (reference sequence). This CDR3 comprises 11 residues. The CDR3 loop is CSGQGNYEQYF. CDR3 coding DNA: TGCAGTGGCCAGGGGAACTACGAGCAGTACTTC.

CDR3 in amino acids: CAWSVGRISGNTIYF. The CDR3 bases are TGTGCCTGGAGTGTAGGTCGGATCTCTGGAAACACCATATATTTT. The rearrangement links TRBV19 to TRBJ1-3; unclear D gene. CDR3 size: 15 residues. Trimming took 11 bases from V and 0 from J, leaving 17 bases between them. Germline CDR1 LNHDA, CDR2 SQIVND (reference sequence).

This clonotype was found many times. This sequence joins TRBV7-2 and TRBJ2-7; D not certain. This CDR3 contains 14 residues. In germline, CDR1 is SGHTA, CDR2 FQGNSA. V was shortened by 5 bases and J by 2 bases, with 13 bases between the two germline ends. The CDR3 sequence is CASSPPTATYEQYF. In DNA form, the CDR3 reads TGTGCCAGCAGCCCGCCGACGGCTACCTACGAGCAGTACTTC.

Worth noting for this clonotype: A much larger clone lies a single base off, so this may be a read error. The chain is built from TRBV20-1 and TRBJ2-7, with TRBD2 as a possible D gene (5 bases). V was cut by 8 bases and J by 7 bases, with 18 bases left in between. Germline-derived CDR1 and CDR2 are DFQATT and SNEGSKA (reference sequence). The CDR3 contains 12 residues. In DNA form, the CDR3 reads TGCAGTACGGTTAGCGCGGCCCTGGAGCAGTACTTC. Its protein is CSTVSAALEQYF.

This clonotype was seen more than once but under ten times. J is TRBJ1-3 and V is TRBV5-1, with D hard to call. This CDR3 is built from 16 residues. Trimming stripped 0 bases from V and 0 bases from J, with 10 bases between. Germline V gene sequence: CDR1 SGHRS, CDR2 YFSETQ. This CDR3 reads CASSLEVSSSGNTIYF. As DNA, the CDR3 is TGCGCCAGCAGCTTGGAGGTGTCGAGCTCTGGAAACACCATATATTTT.

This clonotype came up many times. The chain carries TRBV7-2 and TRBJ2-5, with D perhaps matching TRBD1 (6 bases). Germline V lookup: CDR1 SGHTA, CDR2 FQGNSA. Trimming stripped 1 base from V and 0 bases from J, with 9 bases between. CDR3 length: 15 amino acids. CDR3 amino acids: CASSLVRGNQETQYF. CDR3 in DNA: TGTGCCAGCAGCTTAGTCAGGGGAAACCAAGAGACCCAGTACTTC. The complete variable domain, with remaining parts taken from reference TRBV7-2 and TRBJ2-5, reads GAGVSQSPSNKVTEKGKDVELRCDPISGHTALYWYRQSLGQGLEFLIYFQGNSAPDKSGLPSDRFSAERTGGSVSTLTIQRTQQEDSAVYLCASSLVRGNQETQYFGPGTRLLVL.

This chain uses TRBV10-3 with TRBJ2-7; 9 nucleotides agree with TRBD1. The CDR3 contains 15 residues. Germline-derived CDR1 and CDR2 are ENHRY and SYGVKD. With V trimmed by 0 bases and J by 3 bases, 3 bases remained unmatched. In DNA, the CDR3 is TGTGCCATCAGTGAGTCAAGGGACAGGGACTACGAGCAGTACTTC. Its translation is CAISESRDRDYEQYF.

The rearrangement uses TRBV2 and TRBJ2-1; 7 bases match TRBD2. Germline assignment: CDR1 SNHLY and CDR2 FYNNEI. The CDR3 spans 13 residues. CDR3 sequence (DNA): TGTGCTACCAGGACTAGTCATCATAATGAGCAGTTCTTC. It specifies CATRTSHHNEQFF.

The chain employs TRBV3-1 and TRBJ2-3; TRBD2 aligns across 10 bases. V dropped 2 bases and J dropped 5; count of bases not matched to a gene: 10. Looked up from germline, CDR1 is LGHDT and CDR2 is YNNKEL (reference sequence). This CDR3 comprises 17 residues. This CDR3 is CASSQWSGRAGLDTQYF. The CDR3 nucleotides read TGTGCCAGCAGCCAATGGAGCGGGAGGGCCGGTTTAGATACGCAGTATTTT.